This T cell receptor (beta chain) came from a study of glioma-infiltrating T cells after dendritic cell vaccination. Turning to the study itself: Patients had newly diagnosed or recurrent glioblastoma and received dendritic cell vaccines.

The V gene end was trimmed by 0 bases and the J gene end by 7 bases; junction bases not matched to a gene: 0. This CDR3 comprises 15 residues. Germline CDR1 is MNHNY and CDR2 is SVGAGI (reference sequence). A remark on this clone: Its target is unknown.

Fresh-frozen tumor tissue and more than two years of survival data were available for all. The primer mix had 60 V beta and 13 J beta primers. Libraries were prepared by immunoSEQ multiplex PCR; TCRdb keeps only in-frame clonotypes and omits some of them. Of 71,000 or so clones listed, 81% are singletons. Regarding the study as a whole: TCR clonality showed no direct relationship with survival.

J is TRBJ1-6 and V is TRBV6-6; TRBD1 agrees at 10 bases. This sequence was found in a human donor with glioblastoma. The sample here was blood, taken before dendritic cell vaccination. CDR3 nucleotides: TGTGCCAGCAGTTACTCGGGACAGGGGAATTCACCCCTCCACTTT. The encoded protein is CASSYSGQGNSPLHF.